Described below is a single TCR beta chain sequence and its context. In the source study's methods: Reference gene primers were amplified, and this amplification served to estimate nucleated cell counts. Sequencing was performed with immunoSEQ multiplex PCR; in TCRdb, only in-frame clones are kept and a portion is missing. V and J calls and clone size are copied from that table; D and trimming were computed from the DNA. The sample has 250,000 to 350,000 clones, approximately 85% seen once. The data originate from a study of blood T cell repertoires in COVID-19. Study details: Sites across the United States, Italy and Spain contributed samples from acute and convalescent COVID-19. The analysed material was cDNA or gDNA that came from T cells, B-cell-depleted T cells, or PBMCs.

The sequence was collected from a woman aged 45 to 65 with acute or convalescent COVID-19. The sample consisted of peripheral blood.

The CDR3 is CASLRQGVAQETQYF. CDR3 nucleotides: TGTGCCAGTCTCCGACAGGGTGTTGCTCAAGAGACCCAGTACTTC. V usage is TRBV28 and J usage is TRBJ2-5; 7 bases agree with TRBD1. In germline, CDR1 is MDHEN, CDR2 SYDVKM. CDR3 length equals 15 residues. V lost 9 bases and J lost 2; bases outside the gene matches: 12.